These 24 T cell receptor beta chains share one sample of origin, sequenced in a study of T cell repertoires in cytomegalovirus infection. TCRdb re-analysed the reads in MiXCR, keeping a single row per CDR3 protein. The sample has under 150,000 distinct CDR3 sequences, approximately 8.8% seen once; the top ten hold 9.5% to 13%. Sequencing was carried out using PBMCs. The source of these receptors is a human donor in good health (CMV status not recorded). Some clones in this sample may be carry-over from other donors' samples.

As for this clonotype: This could be a read error, since a much larger clone is one nucleotide away. V gene TRBV15 combines with J gene TRBJ1-3; D perhaps matches TRBD1 (6 bases). CDR3 length: 15 residues. Germline CDR1 is LNHNV and CDR2 is YYDKDF (reference sequence). The CDR3 coding sequence is TGTGCCATCAGCAGAGATCTCGGGGAGGGGGACACCATATATTTT. Its translation is CAISRDLGEGDTIYF. Complete variable domain (other parts from reference TRBV15 and TRBJ1-3): DAMVIQNPRYQVTQFGKPVTLSCSQTLNHNVMYWYQQKSSQAPKLLFHYYDKDFNNEADTPDNFQSRRPNTSFCFLDIRSPGLGDTAMYLCAISRDLGEGDTIYFGEGSWLTVV.

This clonotype was seen ten or more times. This chain connects TRBV3-1 to TRBJ1-2; no reliable D call. The CDR3 has 13 residues. Germline values: CDR1 LGHDT, CDR2 YNNKEL (reference sequence). The V gene lost 0 bases and the J gene lost 2 bases, with 4 bases spanning the gap. The CDR3 spells CASSQEGNYGYTF. DNA of the CDR3: TGTGCCAGCAGCCAAGAGGGAAACTATGGCTACACCTTC.

This clonotype was found a few times. The rearrangement links TRBV16 to TRBJ1-3; D remains unclear. The CDR3 sequence is 17 residues long. Per germline, CDR1 KGHSY and CDR2 FQNENV. The ends were cut back, 0 bases at V and 0 bases at J, with 12 bases in the middle. CDR3 nucleotide sequence: TGTGCCAGCAGCCAATCCCCGGAAGGCTTCTCTGGAAACACCATATATTTT. This encodes CASSQSPEGFSGNTIYF.

The chain couples TRBV7-3 to TRBJ2-1; D uncertain. The germline V and J ends were trimmed by 3 bases and 3 bases, with 15 bases remaining between them. Germline V gene data show CDR1 as SGHTA and CDR2 as FQGTGA. The length of the CDR3 is 16 residues. CDR3 region: CASSLVGSPYYNEQFF. The CDR3, as DNA: TGTGCCAGCAGCTTGGTAGGTTCCCCCTACTACAATGAGCAGTTCTTC.

This clonotype is medium-sized within its sample. The gene calls are TRBV7-2 and TRBJ1-1, with no clear D. CDR1 is SGHTA, CDR2 FQGNSA, per germline. V was cut by 8 bases and J by 0 bases, with 10 bases left in between. The CDR3 covers 13 residues. For the CDR3, the DNA is TGTGCCAGCGCGGAAGGGATGAACACTGAAGCTTTCTTT. It translates to CASAEGMNTEAFF.

In regard to this clonotype: The junction shows a germline mismatch at one end, possibly a read error. This rearrangement joins TRBV5-1 to TRBJ1-2, with 8 bases aligning to TRBD1. The CDR3 contains 15 residues. Germline values: CDR1 SGHRS, CDR2 YFSETQ. The CDR3 DNA sequence: TGCGCCAGCAGTTTGGAGGACAGGGAGGCTTATGGCTACACCTTC. Encoded protein: CASSLEDREAYGYTF.

Many counts were recorded for this clonotype. The rearrangement joins TRBV12-3 or TRBV12-4 to TRBJ1-1; possible D gene TRBD1, 6 bases. Trimming took off 4 bases at V and 7 bases at J, with 10 bases between the two ends. The CDR3 covers 12 residues. The DNA of the CDR3 is TGTGCCAGCAGTTCCAGGGGATTTGAAGCTTTCTTT. It yields the protein CASSSRGFEAFF.

This clonotype has only a few counts. The chain is built from TRBV28 and TRBJ2-3, with a possible D match to TRBD1 (6 bases). This CDR3 region has 13 residues. The germline CDR1 and CDR2 sequences are MDHEN and SYDVKM. Trimming removed 6 bases from V and 1 base from J, with 8 bases in between. The CDR3, as DNA: TGTGCCAGCAGGTGGACAGGCACAGATACGCAGTATTTT. Translating it yields CASRWTGTDTQYF.

This clonotype came up many times. In nucleotides, the CDR3 is TGTGCCAGCAGCCCGGACAGTGGAAACGAAAAACTGTTTTTT. It codes for CASSPDSGNEKLFF. V usage is TRBV12-3 or TRBV12-4 and J usage is TRBJ1-4; D possibly corresponds to TRBD1 (6 bases). The CDR3 extends over 14 amino acids. V lost 6 bases and J 8 bases, leaving 16 bases between the germline ends.

Ten or more counts support this clonotype. The CDR3 loop reads CASSPRGDLWGARTDTQYF. In DNA, the CDR3 is TGTGCCAGCAGTCCCCGGGGTGATCTGTGGGGGGCCCGCACAGATACGCAGTATTTT. This sequence joins TRBV7-2 and TRBJ2-3, with D perhaps assigned TRBD1 or TRBD2 (6 bases each). Germline V CDR1 and CDR2: SGHTA, FQGNSA. Trimming left V 6 bases short and J 1 base short, with 26 bases between. CDR3 size: 19 residues.

The V call is TRBV19, the J call TRBJ2-1; 9 nucleotides match TRBD2. The V segment lost 7 bases and the J segment 7 bases; nucleotides outside the gene matches: 11. CDR3 length: 15 amino acids. Germline CDR1 and CDR2: LNHDA and SQIVND (reference sequence). CDR3 loop: CASTVAGAPWNEQFF. In nucleotides, the CDR3 is TGTGCCAGTACCGTAGCGGGGGCTCCCTGGAATGAGCAGTTCTTC. The complete variable domain, with remaining parts taken from reference TRBV19 and TRBJ2-1, reads DGGITQSPKYLFRKEGQNVTLSCEQNLNHDAMYWYRQDPGQGLRLIYYSQIVNDFQKGDIAEGYSVSREKKESFPLTVTSAQKNPTAFYLCASTVAGAPWNEQFFGPGTRLTVL.

This clonotype appeared many times. The rearrangement links TRBV6-5 to TRBJ2-2; possibly TRBD1 for D (5 bases). The CDR3 loop spans 15 amino acids. Germline V gene sequence: CDR1 MNHEY, CDR2 SVGAGI. With 6 bases removed from V and 7 bases from J, the gap between germline ends came to 18 bases. CDR3 loop: CASRLNPQGGGELFF. The CDR3, as DNA: TGTGCCAGCAGACTTAATCCCCAGGGCGGCGGGGAGCTGTTTTTT.

This clonotype has only a few counts. This sequence joins TRBV27 and TRBJ2-2; 9 bases fit TRBD1. CDR1 is MNHEY, CDR2 SMNVEV, per germline (reference sequence). The ends lost 5 bases at V and 7 bases at J; junction bases unmatched: 8. The CDR3 runs 15 residues. CDR3 sequence (DNA): TGTGCCAGCAGTCCACGGACAGGGGCGAGCGGGGAGCTGTTTTTT. Translating gives CASSPRTGASGELFF.

The table lists this clonotype with a few counts. The rearrangement links TRBV7-3 to TRBJ2-7; 11 bases fit TRBD1. V lost 5 bases to trimming and J lost 7 bases; unmatched junction nucleotides: 4. The germline V gene encodes CDR1 SGHTA and CDR2 FQGTGA. There are 13 residues in the CDR3. The CDR3 DNA reads TGTGCCAGCAGCCAGGACAGGGGGCTGGAGCAGTACTTC. Translation: CASSQDRGLEQYF. The full variable domain, with the rest looked up from reference TRBV7-3 and TRBJ2-7, is GAGVSQTPSNKVTEKGKYVELRCDPISGHTALYWYRQSLGQGPEFLIYFQGTGAADDSGLPNDRFFAVRPEGSVSTLKIQRTERGDSAVYLCASSQDRGLEQYFGPGTRLTVT.

This clonotype was counted at least ten times. This chain links TRBV14 with TRBJ2-3; D is perhaps TRBD2 (5 bases). Deletions cut 4 bases from V and 4 bases from J, with 6 bases between. CDR1 and CDR2 (germline): SGHDN, FVKESK. The CDR3 extends over 12 amino acids. The CDR3 region has the DNA TGTGCCAGCAGCCCCGGGGCAGATACGCAGTATTTT. As protein: CASSPGADTQYF. The variable domain in full, completed from reference TRBV14 and TRBJ2-3, reads EAGVTQFPSHSVIEKGQTVTLRCDPISGHDNLYWYRRVMGKEIKFLLHFVKESKQDESGMPNNRFLAERTGGTYSTLKVQPAELEDSGVYFCASSPGADTQYFGPGTRLTVL.

Many counts were recorded for this clonotype. This chain joins TRBV7-8 and TRBJ1-2; TRBD1 matches 11 bases. Germline loops: CDR1 SGHVS, CDR2 FQNEAQ. The trim removed 5 bases at V and 2 bases at J, leaving 7 bases unmatched. This CDR3 comprises 16 residues. DNA of the CDR3: TGTGCCAGCAGCCTAGGACAGGGGGCCATGAACTATGGCTACACCTTC. Amino acids: CASSLGQGAMNYGYTF. Variable domain in full (rest from reference TRBV7-8 and TRBJ1-2): GAGVSQSPRYKVAKRGQDVALRCDPISGHVSLFWYQQALGQGPEFLTYFQNEAQLDKSGLPSDRFFAERPEGSVSTLKIQRTQQEDSAVYLCASSLGQGAMNYGYTFGSGTRLTVV.

Ten or more counts support this clonotype. This rearrangement joins TRBV2 to TRBJ2-3; no clear D gene. Germline V CDR1 and CDR2: SNHLY, FYNNEI. There are 11 residues in the CDR3. Trimming removed 3 bases at V and 7 bases at J, with 5 bases between. CDR3 in DNA: TGTGCCAGCAGTGAGGGATATACGCAGTATTTT. Translating it yields CASSEGYTQYF.

This clonotype was seen repeatedly, ten times or more. This chain joins TRBV14 and TRBJ1-1; TRBD1 matches 7 bases. Trimming removed 4 bases from V and 1 base from J; junction bases left unmatched: 9. Germline-derived CDR1 and CDR2 are SGHDN and FVKESK. This CDR3 spans 16 amino acids. In DNA, the CDR3 is TGTGCCAGCAGCCTTTTCCTGGGACAGAAGAACACTGAAGCTTTCTTT. Protein: CASSLFLGQKNTEAFF.

This clonotype has just a few counts. V gene TRBV6-6 combines with J gene TRBJ1-3; D possibly corresponds to TRBD1 (5 bases). Germline V gene sequence: CDR1 MNHNY, CDR2 SVGAGI (reference sequence). V was clipped by 6 bases and J by 4 bases, with 10 bases between them. This CDR3 is 13 amino acids long. Here the CDR3 DNA reads TGTGCCAGCAGCCAGGGAGTCGGAAACACCATATATTTT. Translated, it gives CASSQGVGNTIYF.

The J gene is TRBJ1-5, the V gene TRBV12-5; no reliable D call. The CDR3 runs to 16 residues. Germline V gives CDR1 LGHNT, CDR2 FRNRAP. V gave up 1 base and J gave up 0 bases, with 10 bases separating them. Written as DNA, the CDR3 is TGTGCTAGTGGTTTGGGAGAAATAGATAGCAATCAGCCCCAGCATTTT. This encodes CASGLGEIDSNQPQHF.

There are many counts of this clonotype. This sequence joins TRBV12-3 or TRBV12-4 and TRBJ1-3; D ambiguous. The CDR3 contains 13 residues. V was shortened by 6 bases and J by 9 bases, with 15 bases between the two germline ends. This CDR3 is CASRGTRPGTIYF. The CDR3 DNA sequence: TGTGCCAGCAGGGGAACGAGGCCGGGCACCATATATTTT.

This clonotype showed up many times. This sequence joins TRBV28 and TRBJ2-7, with D unresolved. CDR1 and CDR2 (germline): MDHEN, SYDVKM. This CDR3 has 13 amino acids. The V end lost 8 bases, the J end lost 0 bases, and 11 bases lay between the germline ends. The CDR3, as DNA: TGTGCCAGCCTGGCGGCCAGCTCCTACGAGCAGTACTTC. Its translation: CASLAASSYEQYF.

This clonotype was seen a single time. J is TRBJ1-3 and V is TRBV28; D uncertain. Germline CDR1 is MDHEN and CDR2 is SYDVKM. There are 13 residues in the CDR3. V was clipped by 3 bases and J by 4 bases, with 7 bases between them. DNA for the CDR3: TGTGCCAGCAGTTTCCGGGTCGGAAACACCATATATTTT. Protein product: CASSFRVGNTIYF.

Ten or more counts support this clonotype. The chain combines TRBV6-6 with TRBJ1-1; 7 bases match TRBD1. The V and J ends lost 5 bases and 11 bases, in that order; junction bases with no gene match: 17. Germline V CDR1 and CDR2: MNHNY, SVGAGI (reference sequence). CDR3 size: 15 residues. As DNA, the CDR3 is TGTGCCAGCAGTCGGGACAGTCTGGGAGGGGGGTATGCTTTCTTT. Its protein is CASSRDSLGGGYAFF.